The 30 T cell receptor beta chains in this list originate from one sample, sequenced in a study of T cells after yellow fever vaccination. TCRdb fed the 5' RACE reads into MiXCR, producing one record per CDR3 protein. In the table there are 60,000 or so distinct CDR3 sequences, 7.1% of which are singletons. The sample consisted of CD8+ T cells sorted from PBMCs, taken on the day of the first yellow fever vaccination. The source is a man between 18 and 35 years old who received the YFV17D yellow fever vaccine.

This chain's CDR3 is CASSLAGQAPSGYTF. In DNA form, the CDR3 reads TGTGCCAGCAGCTTAGCGGGGCAGGCTCCCTCTGGCTACACCTTC. V is TRBV7-6 and J is TRBJ1-2, with D tentatively TRBD1 (5 bases). Trimming removed 0 bases from V and 7 bases from J, with 15 bases in between. CDR3 length: 15 residues. Germline V lookup: CDR1 SGHVS, CDR2 FNYEAQ.

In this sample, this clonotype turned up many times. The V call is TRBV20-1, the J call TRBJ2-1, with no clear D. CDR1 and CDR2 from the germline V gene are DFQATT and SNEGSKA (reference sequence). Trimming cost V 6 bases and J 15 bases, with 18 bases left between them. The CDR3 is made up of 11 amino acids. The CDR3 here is CSAALGVWPFF. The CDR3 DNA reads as TGCAGTGCGGCCTTAGGTGTTTGGCCGTTCTTC.

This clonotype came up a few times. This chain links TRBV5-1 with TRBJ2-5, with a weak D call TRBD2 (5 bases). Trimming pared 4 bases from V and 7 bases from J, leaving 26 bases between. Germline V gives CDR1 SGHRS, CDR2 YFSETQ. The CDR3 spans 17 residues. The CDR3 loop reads CASSQASPTGYEGTQYF. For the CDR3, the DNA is TGCGCCAGCAGCCAGGCGTCCCCGACGGGGTACGAGGGGACCCAGTACTTC.

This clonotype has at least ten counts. The CDR3 sequence: CASSPGVSSTDTQYF. CDR3 bases: TGCGCCAGCAGTCCAGGGGTTTCTAGCACAGATACGCAGTATTTT. J is TRBJ2-3 and V is TRBV4-1, with D possibly TRBD1 on 6 matching bases. Germline V gives CDR1 MGHRA, CDR2 YSYEKL. The CDR3 runs to 15 residues. Trimming removed 6 bases at V and 0 bases at J, with 13 bases between.

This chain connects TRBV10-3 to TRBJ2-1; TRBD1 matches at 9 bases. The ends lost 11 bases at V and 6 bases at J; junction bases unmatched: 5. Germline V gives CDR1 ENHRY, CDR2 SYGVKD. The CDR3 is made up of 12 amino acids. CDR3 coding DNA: TGTGCCGTCGGGACAGGGACCAATGAGCAGTTCTTC. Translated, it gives CAVGTGTNEQFF.

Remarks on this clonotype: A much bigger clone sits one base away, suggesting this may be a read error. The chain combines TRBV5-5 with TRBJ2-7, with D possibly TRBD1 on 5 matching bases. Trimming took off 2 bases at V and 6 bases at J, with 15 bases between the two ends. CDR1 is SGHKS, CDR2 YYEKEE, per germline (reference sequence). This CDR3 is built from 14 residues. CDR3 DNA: TGTGCCAGCAGCTTACAGGCAGGGTCAGGCGAGCAGTACTTC. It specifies CASSLQAGSGEQYF.

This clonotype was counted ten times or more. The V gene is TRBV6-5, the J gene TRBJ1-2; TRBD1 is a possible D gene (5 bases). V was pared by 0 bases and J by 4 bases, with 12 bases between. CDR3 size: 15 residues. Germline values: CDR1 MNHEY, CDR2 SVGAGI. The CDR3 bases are TGTGCCAGCAGTTACTCGATCGGGGGTAGCTATGGCTACACCTTC. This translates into CASSYSIGGSYGYTF.

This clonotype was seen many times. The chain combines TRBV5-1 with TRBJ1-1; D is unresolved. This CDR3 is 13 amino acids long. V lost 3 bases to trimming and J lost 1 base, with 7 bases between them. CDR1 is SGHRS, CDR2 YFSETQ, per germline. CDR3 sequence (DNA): TGCGCCAGCAGCTCGACTCCGAACACTGAAGCTTTCTTT. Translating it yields CASSSTPNTEAFF.

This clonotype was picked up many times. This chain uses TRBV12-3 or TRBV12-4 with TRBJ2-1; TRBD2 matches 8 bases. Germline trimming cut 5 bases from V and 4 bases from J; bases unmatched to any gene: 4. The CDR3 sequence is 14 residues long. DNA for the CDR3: TGTGCCAGCAGTCTCCGCGGGGGGTACAATGAGCAGTTCTTC. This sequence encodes CASSLRGGYNEQFF.

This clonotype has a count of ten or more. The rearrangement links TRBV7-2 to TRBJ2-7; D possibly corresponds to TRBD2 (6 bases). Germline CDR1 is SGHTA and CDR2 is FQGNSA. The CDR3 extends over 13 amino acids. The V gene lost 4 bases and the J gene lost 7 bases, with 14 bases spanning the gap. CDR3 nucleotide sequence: TGTGCCAGCAGCTGGACGGACTATATGGAGCAGTACTTC. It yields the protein CASSWTDYMEQYF.

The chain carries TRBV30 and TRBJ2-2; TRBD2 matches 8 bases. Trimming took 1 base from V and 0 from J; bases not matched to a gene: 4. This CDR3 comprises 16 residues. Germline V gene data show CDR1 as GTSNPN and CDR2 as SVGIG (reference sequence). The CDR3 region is CAWSDGGATNTGELFF. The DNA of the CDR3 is TGTGCCTGGAGTGACGGGGGGGCCACGAACACCGGGGAGCTGTTTTTT.

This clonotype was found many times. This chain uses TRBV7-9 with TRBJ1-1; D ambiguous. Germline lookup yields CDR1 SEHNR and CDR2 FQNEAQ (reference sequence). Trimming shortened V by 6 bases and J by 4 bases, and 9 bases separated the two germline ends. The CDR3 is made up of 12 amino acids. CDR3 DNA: TGTGCCAGCAGTACGCGGGGCACTGAAGCTTTCTTT. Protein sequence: CASSTRGTEAFF.

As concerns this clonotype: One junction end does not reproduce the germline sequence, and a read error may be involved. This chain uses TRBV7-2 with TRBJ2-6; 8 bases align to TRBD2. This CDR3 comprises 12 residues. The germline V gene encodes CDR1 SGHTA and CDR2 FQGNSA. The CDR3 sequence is CASSLGGGRVSF. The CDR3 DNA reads TGTGCCAGCAGCCTCGGGGGGGGGAGGGTGTCTTTC.

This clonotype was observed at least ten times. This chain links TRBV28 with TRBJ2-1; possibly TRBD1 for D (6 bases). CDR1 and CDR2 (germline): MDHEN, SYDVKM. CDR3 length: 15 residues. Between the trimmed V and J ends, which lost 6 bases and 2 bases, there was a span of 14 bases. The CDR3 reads CASSLRGITYNEQFF. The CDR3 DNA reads TGTGCCAGCAGCCTGAGGGGGATCACCTACAATGAGCAGTTCTTC.

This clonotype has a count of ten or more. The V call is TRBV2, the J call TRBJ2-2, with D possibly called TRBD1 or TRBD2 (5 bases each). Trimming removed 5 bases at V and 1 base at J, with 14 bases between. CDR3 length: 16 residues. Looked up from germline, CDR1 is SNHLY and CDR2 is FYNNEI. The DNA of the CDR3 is TGTGCCAGCAGTTATTCCGGGACGGTGAACACCGGGGAGCTGTTTTTT. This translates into CASSYSGTVNTGELFF.

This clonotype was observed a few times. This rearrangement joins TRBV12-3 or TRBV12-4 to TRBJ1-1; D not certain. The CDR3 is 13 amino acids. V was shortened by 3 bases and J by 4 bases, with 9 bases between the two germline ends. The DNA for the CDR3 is TGTGCCAGCAGTTTTTACGAAGGCACTGAAGCTTTCTTT. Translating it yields CASSFYEGTEAFF.

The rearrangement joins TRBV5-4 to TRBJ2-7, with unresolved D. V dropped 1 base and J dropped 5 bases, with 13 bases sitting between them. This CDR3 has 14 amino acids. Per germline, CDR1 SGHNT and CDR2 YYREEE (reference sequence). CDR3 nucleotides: TGTGCCAGCAGCTTGTATCTCGGGTCTGACGAGCAGTACGTC. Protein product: CASSLYLGSDEQYV.

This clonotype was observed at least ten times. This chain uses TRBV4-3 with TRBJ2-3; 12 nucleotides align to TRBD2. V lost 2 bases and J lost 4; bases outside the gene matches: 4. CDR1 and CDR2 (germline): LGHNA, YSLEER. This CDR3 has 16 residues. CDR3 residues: CASSQNLAGGADTQYF. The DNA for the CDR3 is TGCGCCAGCAGCCAAAATCTAGCGGGGGGGGCAGATACGCAGTATTTT.

The CDR3 sequence: CASSLTGGPNNSPLHF. The CDR3 bases are TGTGCCAGCAGCCTGACAGGGGGCCCCAATAATTCACCCCTCCACTTT. The V and J genes are TRBV5-4 and TRBJ1-6, with TRBD1 identical over 10 bases. Trimming took 4 bases from V and 5 from J; bases not matched to a gene: 6. CDR1 is SGHNT, CDR2 YYREEE, per germline (reference sequence). CDR3 length: 16 residues.

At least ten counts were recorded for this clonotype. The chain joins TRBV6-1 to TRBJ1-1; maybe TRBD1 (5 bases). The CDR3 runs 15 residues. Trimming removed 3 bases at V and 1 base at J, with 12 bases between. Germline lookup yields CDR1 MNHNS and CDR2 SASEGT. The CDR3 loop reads CASSERTGGNTEAFF. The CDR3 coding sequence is TGTGCCAGCAGTGAGCGTACAGGAGGGAACACTGAAGCTTTCTTT.

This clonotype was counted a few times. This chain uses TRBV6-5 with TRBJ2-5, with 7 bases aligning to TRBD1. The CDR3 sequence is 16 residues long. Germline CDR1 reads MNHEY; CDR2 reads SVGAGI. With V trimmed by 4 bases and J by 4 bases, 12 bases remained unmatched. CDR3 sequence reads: CASSSTAGTAPETQYF. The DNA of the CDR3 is TGTGCCAGCAGTTCAACCGCCGGGACAGCGCCAGAGACCCAGTACTTC.

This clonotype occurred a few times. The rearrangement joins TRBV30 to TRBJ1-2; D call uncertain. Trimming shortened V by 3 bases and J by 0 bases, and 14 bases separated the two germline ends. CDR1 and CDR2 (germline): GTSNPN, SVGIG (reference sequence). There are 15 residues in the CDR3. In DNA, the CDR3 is TGTGCCTGGAGCCGGGAAAGCGACCCTAACTATGGCTACACCTTC. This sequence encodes CAWSRESDPNYGYTF.

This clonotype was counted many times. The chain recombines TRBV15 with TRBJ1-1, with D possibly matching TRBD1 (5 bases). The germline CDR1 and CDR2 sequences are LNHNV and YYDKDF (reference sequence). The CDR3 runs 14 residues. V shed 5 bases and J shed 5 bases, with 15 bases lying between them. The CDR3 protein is CATSGTGPGTEAFF. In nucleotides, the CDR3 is TGTGCCACCAGCGGGACGGGGCCAGGGACTGAAGCTTTCTTT.

CDR3 in DNA: TGTGCCAGCAGCTTAAACAGGGTGCACGAGCAGTACGTC. The encoded protein is CASSLNRVHEQYV. V and J are TRBV7-2 and TRBJ2-7, with TRBD1 as a possible D gene (6 bases). V lost 2 bases to trimming and J lost 5 bases, with 10 bases between them. The CDR3 runs to 13 residues. CDR1 is SGHTA and CDR2 is FQGNSA in the germline V gene.

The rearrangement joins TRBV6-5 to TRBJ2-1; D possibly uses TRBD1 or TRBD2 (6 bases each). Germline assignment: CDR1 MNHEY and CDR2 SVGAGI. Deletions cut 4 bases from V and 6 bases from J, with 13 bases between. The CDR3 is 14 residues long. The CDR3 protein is CASSFLGGPNEQFF. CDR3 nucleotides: TGTGCCAGCAGTTTCCTCGGGGGCCCCAATGAGCAGTTCTTC.

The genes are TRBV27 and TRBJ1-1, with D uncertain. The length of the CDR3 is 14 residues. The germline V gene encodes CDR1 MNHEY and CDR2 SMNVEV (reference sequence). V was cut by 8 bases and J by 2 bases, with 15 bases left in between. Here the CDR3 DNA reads TGTGCCAGCCGCCCGGCCGGACGAAACACTGAAGCTTTCTTT. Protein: CASRPAGRNTEAFF.

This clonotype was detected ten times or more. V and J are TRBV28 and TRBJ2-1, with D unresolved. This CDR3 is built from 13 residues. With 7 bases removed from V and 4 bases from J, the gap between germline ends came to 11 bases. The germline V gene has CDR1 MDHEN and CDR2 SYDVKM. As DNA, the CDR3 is TGTGCCAGCACCCGTGTCCTTTACAATGAGCAGTTCTTC. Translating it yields CASTRVLYNEQFF.

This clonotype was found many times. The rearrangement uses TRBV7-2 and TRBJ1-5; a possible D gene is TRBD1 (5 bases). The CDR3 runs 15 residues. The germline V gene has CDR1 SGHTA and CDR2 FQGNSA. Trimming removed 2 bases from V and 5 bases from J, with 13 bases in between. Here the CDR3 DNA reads TGTGCCAGCAGCTTAATGGGCGGGACGGATCAGCCCCAGCATTTT. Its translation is CASSLMGGTDQPQHF.

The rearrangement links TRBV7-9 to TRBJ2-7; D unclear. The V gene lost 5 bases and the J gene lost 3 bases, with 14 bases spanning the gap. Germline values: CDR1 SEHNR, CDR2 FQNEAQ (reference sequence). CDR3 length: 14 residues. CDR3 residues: CASSPWSRNYEQYF. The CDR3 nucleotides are TGTGCCAGCAGCCCCTGGTCGAGAAACTACGAGCAGTACTTC.

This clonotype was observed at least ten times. This CDR3 reads CAIDLGQGPETQYF. Here the CDR3 DNA reads TGTGCCATCGACCTCGGACAGGGCCCAGAGACCCAGTACTTC. This chain joins TRBV6-4 and TRBJ2-5; TRBD1 agrees at 8 bases. Looked up from germline, CDR1 is MRHNA and CDR2 is SNTAGT. The CDR3 is 14 amino acids. J gave up 4 bases and V 10 bases, and 11 bases lay outside the gene matches.